This T cell receptor (beta chain) was observed in a study of T-cell memory formation after mild COVID-19. Via MiXCR, TCRdb re-called the 5' RACE reads, giving one row per CDR3 protein. The table has 550,000 to 700,000 distinct CDR3 sequences, roughly 17% seen once; the top ten hold about 11%. The V end lost 3 bases, the J end lost 4 bases, and 7 bases lay between the germline ends. Germline CDR1 is SGDLS and CDR2 is YYNGEE. This CDR3 region has 12 residues. There are a few counts of this clonotype. Sequenced input: PBMCs or a T cell subset sorted from them (not recorded which). The source is an adult woman who had mild COVID-19 (a few samples of this study predate the infection). Cell type and time point are not known. This chain uses TRBV9 with TRBJ2-5; no clear D. The CDR3 loop reads CASSATPETQYF. In nucleotides, the CDR3 is TGTGCCAGCAGCGCAACCCCAGAGACCCAGTACTTC.